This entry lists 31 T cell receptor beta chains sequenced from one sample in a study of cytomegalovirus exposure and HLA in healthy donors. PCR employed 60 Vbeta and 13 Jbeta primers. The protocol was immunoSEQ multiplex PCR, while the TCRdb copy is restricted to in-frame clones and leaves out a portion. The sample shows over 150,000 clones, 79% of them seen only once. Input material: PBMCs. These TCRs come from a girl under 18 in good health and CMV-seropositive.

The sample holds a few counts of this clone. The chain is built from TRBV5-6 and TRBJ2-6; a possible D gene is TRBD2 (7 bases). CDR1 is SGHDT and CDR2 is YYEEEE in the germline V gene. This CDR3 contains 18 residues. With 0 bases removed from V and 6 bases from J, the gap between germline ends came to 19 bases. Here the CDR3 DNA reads TGTGCCAGCAGCTTGGCCAATACAGGGAGGGAGGTGGCCAACGTCCTGACTTTC. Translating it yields CASSLANTGREVANVLTF.

Here the CDR3 DNA reads TGTGCCAGCACGGTCTCGGTGCAACAGACCCAGCATTTT. Its protein product is CASTVSVQQTQHF. This rearrangement joins TRBV6-6 to TRBJ1-5; D is unresolved. Germline CDR1 MNHNY, CDR2 SVGAGI (reference sequence). The ends were cut back, 7 bases at V and 11 bases at J, with 18 bases in the middle. The CDR3 contains 13 residues.

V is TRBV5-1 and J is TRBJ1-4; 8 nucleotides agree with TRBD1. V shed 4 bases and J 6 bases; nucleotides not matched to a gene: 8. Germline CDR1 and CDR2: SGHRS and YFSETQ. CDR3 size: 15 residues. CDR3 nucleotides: TGCGCCAGCAGCCTAACAGGGGGACTGGATGAAAAACTGTTTTTT. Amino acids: CASSLTGGLDEKLFF. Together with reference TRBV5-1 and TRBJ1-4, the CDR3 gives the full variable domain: KAGVTQTPRYLIKTRGQQVTLSCSPISGHRSVSWYQQTPGQGLQFLFEYFSETQRNKGNFPGRFSGRQFSNSRSEMNVSTLELGDSALYLCASSLTGGLDEKLFFGSGTQLSVL.

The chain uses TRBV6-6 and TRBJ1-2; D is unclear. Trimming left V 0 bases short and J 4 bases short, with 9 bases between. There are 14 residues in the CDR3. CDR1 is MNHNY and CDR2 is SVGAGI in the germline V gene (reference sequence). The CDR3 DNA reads TGTGCCAGCAGTTACTCGTACGGGAGCTATGGCTACACCTTC. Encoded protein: CASSYSYGSYGYTF.

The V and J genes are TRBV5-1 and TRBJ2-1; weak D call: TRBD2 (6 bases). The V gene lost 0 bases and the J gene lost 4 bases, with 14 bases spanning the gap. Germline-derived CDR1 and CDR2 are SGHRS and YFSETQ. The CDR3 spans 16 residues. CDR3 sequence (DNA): TGCGCCAGCAGCTTGGAGTTCCTAGCGCCTTACAATGAGCAGTTCTTC. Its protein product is CASSLEFLAPYNEQFF.

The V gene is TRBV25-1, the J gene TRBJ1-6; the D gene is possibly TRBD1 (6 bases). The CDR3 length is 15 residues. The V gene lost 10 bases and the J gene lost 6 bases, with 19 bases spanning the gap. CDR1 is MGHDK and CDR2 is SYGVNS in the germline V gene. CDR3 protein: CATETGPFGNSPLHF. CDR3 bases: TGTGCCACCGAGACAGGTCCCTTTGGTAATTCACCCCTCCACTTT.

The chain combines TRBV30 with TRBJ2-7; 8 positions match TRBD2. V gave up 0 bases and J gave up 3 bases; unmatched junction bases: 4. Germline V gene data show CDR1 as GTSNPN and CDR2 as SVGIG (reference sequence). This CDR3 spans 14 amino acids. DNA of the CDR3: TGTGCCTGGAGTGTGCGGCTAGCGGGCTACGAGCAGTACTTC. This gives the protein CAWSVRLAGYEQYF. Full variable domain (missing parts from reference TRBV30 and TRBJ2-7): SQTIHQWPATLVQPVGSPLSLECTVEGTSNPNLYWYRQAAGRGLQLLFYSVGIGQISSEVPQNLSASRPQDRQFILSSKKLLLSDSGFYLCAWSVRLAGYEQYFGPGTRLTVT.

The CDR3, as DNA: TGTGCCAGCAGTCACCGCGTCGGGTACGAGCAGTACTTC. Translation: CASSHRVGYEQYF. The chain employs TRBV6-5 and TRBJ2-7; D uncertain. Trimming shortened V by 5 bases and J by 4 bases, and 12 bases separated the two germline ends. There are 13 residues in the CDR3. Germline loops: CDR1 MNHEY, CDR2 SVGAGI.

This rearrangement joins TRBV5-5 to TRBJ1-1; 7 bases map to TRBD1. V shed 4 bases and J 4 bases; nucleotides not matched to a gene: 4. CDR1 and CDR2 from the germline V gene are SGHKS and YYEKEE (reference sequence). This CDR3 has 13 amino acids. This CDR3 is CASSLTGVTEAFF. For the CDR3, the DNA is TGTGCCAGCAGCCTCACAGGGGTCACTGAAGCTTTCTTT.

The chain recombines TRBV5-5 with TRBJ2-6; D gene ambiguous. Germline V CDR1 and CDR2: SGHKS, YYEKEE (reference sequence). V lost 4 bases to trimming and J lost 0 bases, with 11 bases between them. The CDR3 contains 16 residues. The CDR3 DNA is TGTGCCAGCAGCACGTTATCAGGCTCTGGGGCCAACGTCCTGACTTTC. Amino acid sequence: CASSTLSGSGANVLTF.

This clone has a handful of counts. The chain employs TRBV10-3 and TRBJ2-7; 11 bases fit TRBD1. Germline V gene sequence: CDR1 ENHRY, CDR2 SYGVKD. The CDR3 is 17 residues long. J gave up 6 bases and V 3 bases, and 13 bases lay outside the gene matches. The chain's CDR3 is CAISEGQGADIRGEQYF. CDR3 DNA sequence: TGTGCCATCAGTGAAGGACAGGGGGCGGATATAAGAGGCGAGCAGTACTTC.

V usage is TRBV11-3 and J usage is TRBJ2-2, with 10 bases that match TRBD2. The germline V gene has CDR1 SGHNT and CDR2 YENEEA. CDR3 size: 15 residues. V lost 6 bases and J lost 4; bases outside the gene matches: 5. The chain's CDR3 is CASRRERGGTGELFF. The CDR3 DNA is TGTGCCAGCAGACGAGAGCGGGGGGGCACCGGGGAGCTGTTTTTT.

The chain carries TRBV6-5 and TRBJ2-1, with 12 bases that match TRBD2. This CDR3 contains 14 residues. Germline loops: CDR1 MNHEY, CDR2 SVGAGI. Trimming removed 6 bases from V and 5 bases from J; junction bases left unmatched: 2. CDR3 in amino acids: CASSLAGGDNEQFF. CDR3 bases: TGTGCCAGCAGCCTAGCGGGGGGGGACAATGAGCAGTTCTTC.

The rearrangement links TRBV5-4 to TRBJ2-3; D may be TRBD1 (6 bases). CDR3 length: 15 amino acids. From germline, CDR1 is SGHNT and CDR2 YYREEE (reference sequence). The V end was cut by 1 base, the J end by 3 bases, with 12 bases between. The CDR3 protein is CASSLFWGPTDTQYF. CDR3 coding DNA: TGTGCCAGCAGCTTGTTTTGGGGGCCGACAGATACGCAGTATTTT.

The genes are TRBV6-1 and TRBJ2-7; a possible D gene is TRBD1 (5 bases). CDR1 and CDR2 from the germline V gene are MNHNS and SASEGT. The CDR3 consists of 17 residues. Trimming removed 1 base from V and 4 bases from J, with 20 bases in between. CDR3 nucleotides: TGTGCCAGCAGTGAAGGGGATAGGGGCCGGCTAAAGTACGAGCAGTACTTC. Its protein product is CASSEGDRGRLKYEQYF.

DNA of the CDR3: TGTGCCAGCAGCCGTTACCCCCGGGGACAGGGGAGGGATAACTATGGCTACACCTTC. Translation: CASSRYPRGQGRDNYGYTF. V usage is TRBV14 and J usage is TRBJ1-2; TRBD1 agrees at 10 bases. The CDR3 length is 19 residues. CDR1 and CDR2 from the germline V gene are SGHDN and FVKESK. The V gene end was trimmed by 4 bases and the J gene end by 1 base; junction bases not matched to a gene: 15.

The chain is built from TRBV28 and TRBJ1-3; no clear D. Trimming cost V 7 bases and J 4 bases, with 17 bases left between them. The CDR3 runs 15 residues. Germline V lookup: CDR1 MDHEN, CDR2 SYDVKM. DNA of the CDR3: TGTGCCAGCACCGACCCAGCCGGGAGAGGAAACACCATATATTTT. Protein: CASTDPAGRGNTIYF.

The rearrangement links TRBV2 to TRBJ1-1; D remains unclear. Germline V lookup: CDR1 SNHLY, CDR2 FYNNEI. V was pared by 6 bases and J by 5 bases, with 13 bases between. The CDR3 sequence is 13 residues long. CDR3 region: CASSPGRTTEAFF. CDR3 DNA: TGTGCCAGCAGCCCCGGGAGGACGACTGAAGCTTTCTTT. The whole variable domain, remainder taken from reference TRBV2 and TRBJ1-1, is EPEVTQTPSHQVTQMGQEVILRCVPISNHLYFYWYRQILGQKVEFLVSFYNNEISEKSEIFDDQFSVERPDGSNFTLKIRSTKLEDSAMYFCASSPGRTTEAFFGQGTRLTVV.

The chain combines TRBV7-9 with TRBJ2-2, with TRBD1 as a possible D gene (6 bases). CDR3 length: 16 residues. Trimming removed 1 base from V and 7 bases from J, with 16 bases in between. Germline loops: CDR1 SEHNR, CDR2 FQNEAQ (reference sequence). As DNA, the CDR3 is TGTGCCAGCAGCTTAGGACTGGGGGCAGTCGGCGGGGAGCTGTTTTTT. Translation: CASSLGLGAVGGELFF. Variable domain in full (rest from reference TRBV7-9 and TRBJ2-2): DTGVSQNPRHKITKRGQNVTFRCDPISEHNRLYWYRQTLGQGPEFLTYFQNEAQLEKSRLLSDRFSAERPKGSFSTLEIQRTEQGDSAMYLCASSLGLGAVGGELFFGEGSRLTVL.

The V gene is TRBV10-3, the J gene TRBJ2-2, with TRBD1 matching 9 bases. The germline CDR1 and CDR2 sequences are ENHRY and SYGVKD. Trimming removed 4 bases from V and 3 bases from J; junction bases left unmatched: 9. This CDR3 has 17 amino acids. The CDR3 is CAISVTSGTGYTGELFF. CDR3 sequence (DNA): TGTGCCATCAGTGTAACCTCGGGGACAGGGTACACCGGGGAGCTGTTTTTT.

CDR3 region: CSARDYYEAFF. CDR3 nucleotide sequence: TGCAGTGCTAGAGATTATTATGAAGCTTTCTTT. This chain uses TRBV20-1 with TRBJ1-1; D remains unclear. Trimming pared 0 bases from V and 7 bases from J, leaving 6 bases between. In germline, CDR1 is DFQATT, CDR2 SNEGSKA (reference sequence). CDR3 length: 11 residues.

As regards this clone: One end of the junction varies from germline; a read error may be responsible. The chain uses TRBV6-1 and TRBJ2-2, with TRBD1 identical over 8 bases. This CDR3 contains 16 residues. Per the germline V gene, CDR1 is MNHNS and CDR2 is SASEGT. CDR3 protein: CAGSGRTGTNTGELFF. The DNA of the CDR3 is TGTGCCGGCAGTGGGCGGACAGGGACGAACACCGGGGAGCTGTTTTTT.

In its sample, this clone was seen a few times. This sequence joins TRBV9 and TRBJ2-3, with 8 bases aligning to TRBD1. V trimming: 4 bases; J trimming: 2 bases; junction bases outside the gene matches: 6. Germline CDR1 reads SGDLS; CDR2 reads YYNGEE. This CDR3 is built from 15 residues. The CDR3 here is CASSPMTGDTDTQYF. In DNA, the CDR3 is TGTGCCAGCAGCCCGATGACAGGGGACACAGATACGCAGTATTTT.

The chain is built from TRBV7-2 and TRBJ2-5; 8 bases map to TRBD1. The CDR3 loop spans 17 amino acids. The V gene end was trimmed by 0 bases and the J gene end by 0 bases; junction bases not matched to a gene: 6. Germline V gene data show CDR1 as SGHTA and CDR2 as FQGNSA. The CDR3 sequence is CASSLARDRIYQETQYF. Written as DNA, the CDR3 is TGTGCCAGCAGCTTAGCGAGGGACAGGATATACCAAGAGACCCAGTACTTC.

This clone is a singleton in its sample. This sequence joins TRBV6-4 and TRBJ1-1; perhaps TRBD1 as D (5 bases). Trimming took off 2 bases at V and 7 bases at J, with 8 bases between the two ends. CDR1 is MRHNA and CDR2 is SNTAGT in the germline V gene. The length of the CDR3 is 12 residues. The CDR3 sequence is CASSDRQGEAFF. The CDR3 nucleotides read TGTGCCAGCAGTGACAGGCAGGGTGAAGCTTTCTTT.

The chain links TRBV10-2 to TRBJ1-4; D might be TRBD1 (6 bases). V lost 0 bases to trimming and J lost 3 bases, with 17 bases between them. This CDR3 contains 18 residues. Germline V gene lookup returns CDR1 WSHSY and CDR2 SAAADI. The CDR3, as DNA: TGCGCCAGCAGTGAGTCCGGACAGCCGGCGAGCTCTAATGAAAAACTGTTTTTT. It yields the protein CASSESGQPASSNEKLFF.

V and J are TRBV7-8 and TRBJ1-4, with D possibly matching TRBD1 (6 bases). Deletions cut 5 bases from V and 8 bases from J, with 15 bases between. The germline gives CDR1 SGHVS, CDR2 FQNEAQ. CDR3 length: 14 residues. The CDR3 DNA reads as TGTGCCAGCAGCCGTACCCAGGGGAAGGAAAAACTGTTTTTT. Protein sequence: CASSRTQGKEKLFF.

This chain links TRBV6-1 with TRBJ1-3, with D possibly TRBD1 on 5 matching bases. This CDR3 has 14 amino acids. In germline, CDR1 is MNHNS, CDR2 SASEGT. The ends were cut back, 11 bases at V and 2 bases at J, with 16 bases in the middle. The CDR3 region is CASLGGYAGNTIYF. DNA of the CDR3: TGTGCCTCCCTCGGGGGTTACGCTGGAAACACCATATATTTT.

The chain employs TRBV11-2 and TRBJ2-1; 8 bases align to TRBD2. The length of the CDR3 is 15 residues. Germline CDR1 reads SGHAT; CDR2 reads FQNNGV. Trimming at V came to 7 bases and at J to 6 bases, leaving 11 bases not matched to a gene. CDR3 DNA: TGTGCCAGCACCTTGCTTAGCGGGGTAGGCAATGAGCAGTTCTTC. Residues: CASTLLSGVGNEQFF.

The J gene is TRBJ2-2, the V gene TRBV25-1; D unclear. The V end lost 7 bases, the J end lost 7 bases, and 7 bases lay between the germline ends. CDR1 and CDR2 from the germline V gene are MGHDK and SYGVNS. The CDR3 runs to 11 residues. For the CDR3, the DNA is TGTGCCAGCACCTCTATCGGGGAGCTGTTTTTT. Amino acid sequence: CASTSIGELFF.

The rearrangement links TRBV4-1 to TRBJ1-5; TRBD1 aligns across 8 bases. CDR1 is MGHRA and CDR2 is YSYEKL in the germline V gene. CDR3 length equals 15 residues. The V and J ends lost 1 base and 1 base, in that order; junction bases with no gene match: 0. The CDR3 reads CASSQGTGSNQPQHF. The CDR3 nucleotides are TGCGCCAGCAGCCAAGGGACAGGGAGCAATCAGCCCCAGCATTTT.